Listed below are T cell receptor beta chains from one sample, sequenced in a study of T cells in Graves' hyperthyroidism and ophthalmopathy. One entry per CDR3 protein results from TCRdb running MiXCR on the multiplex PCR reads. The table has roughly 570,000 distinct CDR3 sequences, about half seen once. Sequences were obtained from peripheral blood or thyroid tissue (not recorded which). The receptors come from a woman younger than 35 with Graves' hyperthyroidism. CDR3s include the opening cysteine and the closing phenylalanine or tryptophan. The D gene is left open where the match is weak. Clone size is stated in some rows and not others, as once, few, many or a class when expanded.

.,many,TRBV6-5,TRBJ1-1,TGTGCCAGCAGTTCCATAGTGGGGAACACTGAAGCTTTCTTT,CASSSIVGNTEAFF
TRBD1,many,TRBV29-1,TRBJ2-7,TGCAGCGTTGAAGGGGCACCGGACAGGGGGTACGAGCAGTACTTC,CSVEGAPDRGYEQYF
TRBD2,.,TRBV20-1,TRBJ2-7,TGCAGTGCTAGCCCCCTAGCGGGAACTTTCTACGAGCAGTACTTC,CSASPLAGTFYEQYF
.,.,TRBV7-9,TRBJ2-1,TGTGCCAGCAGCTCCGAACCGGGGCCTCCCAATTCGTTCTTC,CASSSEPGPPNSFF
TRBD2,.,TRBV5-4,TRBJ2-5,TGTGCCAGCAGCTCACTAGCGGGAGATGGCTGGGAGACCCAGTACTTC,CASSSLAGDGWETQYF
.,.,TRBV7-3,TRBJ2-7,TGTGCCAGCAGCTTAAGAAGTAGTAATGAGCAGTACTTC,CASSLRSSNEQYF
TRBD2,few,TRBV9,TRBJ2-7,TGTGCCAGCAGCGTAGCAGCGGGAGGGTCCTACGAGCAGTACTTC,CASSVAAGGSYEQYF
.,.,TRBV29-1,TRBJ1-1,TGCAGCGTTGATCCGGGGCAGGGAATCACTGAAGCTTTCTTT,CSVDPGQGITEAFF
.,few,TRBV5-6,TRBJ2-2,TGTGCCAGCAGCTTTAGGAGGTACACCGGGGAGCTGTTTTTT,CASSFRRYTGELFF
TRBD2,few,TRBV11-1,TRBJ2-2,TGTGCCAGCAGCTTAGCAATTAGCGGGATAAACGGGGAGCTGTTTTTT,CASSLAISGINGELFF
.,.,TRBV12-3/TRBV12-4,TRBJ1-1,TGTGCCAGCAGTGAGCGCCGGGACACTGAAGCTTTCTTT,CASSERRDTEAFF
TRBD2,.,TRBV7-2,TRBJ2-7,TGTGCCAGCAGCTCCTGGGGGGGGGGCGAGCAGTACTTC,CASSSWGGGEQYF
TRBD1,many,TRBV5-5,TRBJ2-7,TGTGCCAGCAGCTTGATGGGGACAGGCACCTACGAGCAGTACTTC,CASSLMGTGTYEQYF
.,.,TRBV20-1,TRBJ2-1,TGCAGTGCTCCCCCCGGGACTTTGGCTGACAATGAGCAGTTCTTC,CSAPPGTLADNEQFF
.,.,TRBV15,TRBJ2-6,TGTGCCACCAGCACGAATAGGGGTGGGGCCAACGTCCTGACTTTC,CATSTNRGGANVLTF
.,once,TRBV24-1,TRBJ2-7,TGTGCTAGACCTTCCATCCTCTACGAGCAGTACTTC,CARPSILYEQYF
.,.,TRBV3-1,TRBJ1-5,TGTGCCAGCAGCCAAGGGTGGGGGGAAGGGGTTCAGCCCCAGCATTTT,CASSQGWGEGVQPQHF
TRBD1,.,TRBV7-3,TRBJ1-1,TGTGCCAGCAGCCGACAGGGGGTAGGCACTGAAGCTTTCTTT,CASSRQGVGTEAFF
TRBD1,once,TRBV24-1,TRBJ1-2,TGTACCACCAGCGATCGCAGGGGGGGATACTATGGCTACACCTTC,CTTSDRRGGYYGYTF
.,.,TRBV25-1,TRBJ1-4,TGTGCCAGCTTAACAGGGAGGGAAGCTAATGAAAAACTGTTTTTT,CASLTGREANEKLFF
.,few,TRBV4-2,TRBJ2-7,TGTGCCAGCAGCCTCGAATATAAGGTTATAACATACGAGCAGTACTTC,CASSLEYKVITYEQYF
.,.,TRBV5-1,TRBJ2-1,TGCGCCAGCAGCTTGTCGGTTGACAATGAGCAGTTCTTC,CASSLSVDNEQFF
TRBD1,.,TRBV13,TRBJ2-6,TGTGCCAGCAGCTTAGGTAGGACAGGCGTCCTGACTTTC,CASSLGRTGVLTF
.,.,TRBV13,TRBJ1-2,TGTGCCAGCAGCTTCCGACAGGTGGGTGGGACTAACTATGGCTACACCTTC,CASSFRQVGGTNYGYTF
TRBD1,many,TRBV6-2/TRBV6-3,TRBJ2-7,TGTGCCAGCAGTACCGGACAGGGGTGGTACTTC,CASSTGQGWYF
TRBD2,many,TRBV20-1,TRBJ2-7,TGCAGTGTCGCCTCCCTAGCGGGAGGGCCGGGGGAGCAGTACTTC,CSVASLAGGPGEQYF
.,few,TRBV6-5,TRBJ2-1,TGTGCCAGCAGTTACTCATCTCTAGTTAGTTACAATGAGCAGTTCTTC,CASSYSSLVSYNEQFF
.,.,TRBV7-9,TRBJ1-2,TGTGCCAGCAGCTTAGAGGGTTATTCGCATGGCTACACCTTC,CASSLEGYSHGYTF
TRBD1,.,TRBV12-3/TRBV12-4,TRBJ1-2,TGTGCCAGCAGGGCCCGACAGGGGGCGAGGTATGGCTACACCTTC,CASRARQGARYGYTF
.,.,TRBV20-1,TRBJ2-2,TGCAGTGCTACCGGACCGGGACCGCCGAACACCGGGGAGCTGTTTTTT,CSATGPGPPNTGELFF
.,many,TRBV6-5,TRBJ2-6,TGTGCCAGCCACCAGGGCACTGGGGCCAACGTCCTGACTTTC,CASHQGTGANVLTF
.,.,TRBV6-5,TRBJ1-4,TGTGCCAGCACGACGCGGGAACGTATAAGTACAACTAATGAAAAACTGTTTTTT,CASTTRERISTTNEKLFF
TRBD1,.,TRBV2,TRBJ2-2,TGTGCCAGCAGTTTAGCGGGACAGGGGGCGAACACCGGGGAGCTGTTTTTT,CASSLAGQGANTGELFF
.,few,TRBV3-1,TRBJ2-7,TGTGCCAGCAGCCATGGGCCAAGCTACGAGCAGTACTTC,CASSHGPSYEQYF
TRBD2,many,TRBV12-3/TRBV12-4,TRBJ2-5,TGTGCCAGCAGCTTAGCGGGTAGACTCCAAGAGACCCAGTACTTC,CASSLAGRLQETQYF